This TCR beta chain emerged from a study of human T cells and chemical hapten exposure. There are 14 residues in the CDR3. The junction had 13 bases not matched to a gene; V was cut back by 8 bases and J by 12 bases. Germline V gene sequence: CDR1 SEHNR, CDR2 FQNEAQ (reference sequence). Findings and caveats of the study: Alopecia was present in the donors, so their immune response may differ from healthy people's.

This clonotype was detected a few times. Its specificity is unknown. Time point in this sample: patch test 3, about 24 weeks after DPC sensitization. The sample's treatment: therapeutic diphenylcyclopropenone sensitization with weekly scalp DPC. Ahead of applying each patch test, blood was sampled. The study enrolled 18 to 70-year-old alopecia patients suitable for DPC. What the library attached to individual cDNA molecules were unique molecular identifiers. TCRdb independently ran MiXCR on the RACE reads; one entry per CDR3 protein. The sample carries some 52,000 distinct CDR3 sequences, 9.9% recorded once.

The V and J genes are TRBV7-9 and TRBJ1-1; 12 nucleotides align to TRBD1. The input for sequencing was whole blood, taken in connection with sensitization to the hapten diphenylcyclopropenone (DPC). This receptor was taken from a woman in her thirties or forties with alopecia areata. Some clones in this sample may be carry-over from other donors' samples. In DNA form, the CDR3 reads TGTGCCAGCTCGTTCGGGACAGGGGGCAAAGTTCCTTTCTTT. This codes for CASSFGTGGKVPFF.